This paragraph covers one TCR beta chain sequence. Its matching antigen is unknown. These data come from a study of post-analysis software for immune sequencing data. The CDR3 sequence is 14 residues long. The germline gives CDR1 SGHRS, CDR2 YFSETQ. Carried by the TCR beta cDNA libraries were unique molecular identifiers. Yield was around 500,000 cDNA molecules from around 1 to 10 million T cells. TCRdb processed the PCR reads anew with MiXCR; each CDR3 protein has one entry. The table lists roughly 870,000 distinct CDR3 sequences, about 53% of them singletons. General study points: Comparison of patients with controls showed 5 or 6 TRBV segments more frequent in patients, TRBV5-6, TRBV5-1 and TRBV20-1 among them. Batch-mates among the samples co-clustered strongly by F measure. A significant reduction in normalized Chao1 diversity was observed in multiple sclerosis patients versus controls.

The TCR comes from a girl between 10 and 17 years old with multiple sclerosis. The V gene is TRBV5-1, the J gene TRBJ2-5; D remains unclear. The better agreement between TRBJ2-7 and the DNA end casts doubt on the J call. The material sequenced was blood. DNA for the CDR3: TGCGCCAGCAGGTTACCCCAAGGCCCCTACGAGCAGTACTTC. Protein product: CASRLPQGPYEQYF.